This record concerns one T cell receptor (beta chain) sequence. Its target is not known. Method: immunoSEQ multiplex PCR; TCRdb's copy keeps in-frame clones and lacks some. Of 350,000 to 400,000 clones in the sample, 80% to 90% were seen once. The germline CDR1 and CDR2 sequences are SGHRS and YFSETQ. V gave up 0 bases and J gave up 8 bases, with 8 bases separating them. This CDR3 is 12 amino acids long. The sample belongs to a study of Ad26.COV2.S vaccination and SARS-CoV-2 variants. At the level of the study: Of the COV1001 trial arms, the Ad26.COV2.S arm included the donor. Once or twice, 56 days apart, Ad26.COV2.S was delivered intramuscularly.

General study findings and limits: The TCR-based breadth and depth measures might underestimate overall T cell responses. Post-vaccination breadth of spike-specific CD8+ and CD4+ T cell responses was reportedly substantial.

Treatment noted: roughly 18 received Ad26.COV2.S at low or high dose, single or two shots; 5 received placebo; per-sample allocation not given. The investigators took samples on day 63 after the first vaccine or placebo injection. The receptor comes from a person aged 18-65 years who received the Ad26.COV2.S COVID-19 vaccine or a placebo. The source was peripheral blood, collected in a trial of Ad26.COV2.S vaccine versus placebo. V is TRBV5-1 and J is TRBJ1-2; D is uncertain. The CDR3 loop reads CASSLAGGGYTF. The CDR3 DNA follows: TGCGCCAGCAGCTTGGCGGGCGGGGGCTACACCTTC.